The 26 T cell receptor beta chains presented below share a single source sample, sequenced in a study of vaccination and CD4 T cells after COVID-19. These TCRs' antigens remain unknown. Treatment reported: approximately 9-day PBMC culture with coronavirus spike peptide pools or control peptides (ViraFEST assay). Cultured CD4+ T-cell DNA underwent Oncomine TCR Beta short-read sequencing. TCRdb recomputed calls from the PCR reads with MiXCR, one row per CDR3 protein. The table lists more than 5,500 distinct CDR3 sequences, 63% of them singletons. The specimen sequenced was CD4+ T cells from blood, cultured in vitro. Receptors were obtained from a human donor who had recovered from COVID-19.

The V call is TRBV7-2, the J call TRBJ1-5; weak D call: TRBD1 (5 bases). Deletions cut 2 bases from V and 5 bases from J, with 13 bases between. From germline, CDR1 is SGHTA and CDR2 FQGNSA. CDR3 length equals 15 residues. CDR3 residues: CASSLYDSRDQPQHF. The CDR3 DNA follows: TGTGCCAGCAGCTTATATGACAGTCGTGATCAGCCCCAGCATTTT.

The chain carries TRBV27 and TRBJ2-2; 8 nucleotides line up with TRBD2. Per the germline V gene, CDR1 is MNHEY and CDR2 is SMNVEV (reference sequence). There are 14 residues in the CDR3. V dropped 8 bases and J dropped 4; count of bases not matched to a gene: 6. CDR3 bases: TGTGCCAGCGCCAGACTAGCGCCCACCGGGGAGCTGTTTTTT. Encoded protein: CASARLAPTGELFF.

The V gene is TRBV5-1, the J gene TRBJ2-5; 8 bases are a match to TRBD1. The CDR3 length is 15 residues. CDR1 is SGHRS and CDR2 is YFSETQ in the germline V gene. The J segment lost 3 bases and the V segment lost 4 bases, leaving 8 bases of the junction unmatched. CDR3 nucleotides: TGCGCCAGCAGCAGAACCGGGACAGGTGAAGAGACCCAGTACTTC. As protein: CASSRTGTGEETQYF.

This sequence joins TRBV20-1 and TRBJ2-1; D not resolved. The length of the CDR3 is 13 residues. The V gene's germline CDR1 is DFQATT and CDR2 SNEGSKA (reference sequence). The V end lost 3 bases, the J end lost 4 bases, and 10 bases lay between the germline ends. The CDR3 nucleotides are TGCAGTGCTAGGGGTTTGGAGTACAATGAGCAGTTCTTC. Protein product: CSARGLEYNEQFF.

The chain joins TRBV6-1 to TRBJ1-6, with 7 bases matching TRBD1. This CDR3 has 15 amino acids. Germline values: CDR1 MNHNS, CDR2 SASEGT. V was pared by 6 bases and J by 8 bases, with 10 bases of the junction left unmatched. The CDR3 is CASRPGTVLYSPLHF. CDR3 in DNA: TGTGCCAGCAGACCCGGGACAGTTCTATATTCACCCCTCCACTTT.

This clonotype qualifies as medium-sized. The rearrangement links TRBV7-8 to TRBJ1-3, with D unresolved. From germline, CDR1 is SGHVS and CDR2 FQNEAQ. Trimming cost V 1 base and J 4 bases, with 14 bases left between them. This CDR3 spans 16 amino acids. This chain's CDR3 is CASSLVGHPRGNTIYF. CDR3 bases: TGTGCCAGCAGCTTAGTTGGGCACCCGAGAGGAAACACCATATATTTT. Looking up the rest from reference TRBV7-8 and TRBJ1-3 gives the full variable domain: GAGVSQSPRYKVAKRGQDVALRCDPISGHVSLFWYQQALGQGPEFLTYFQNEAQLDKSGLPSDRFFAERPEGSVSTLKIQRTQQEDSAVYLCASSLVGHPRGNTIYFGEGSWLTVV.

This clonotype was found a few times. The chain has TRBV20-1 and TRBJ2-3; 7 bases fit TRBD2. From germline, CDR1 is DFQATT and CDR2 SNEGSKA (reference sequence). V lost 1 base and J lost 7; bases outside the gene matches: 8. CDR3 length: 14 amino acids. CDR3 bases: TGCAGTGCTAGAGGACGGGGGGACCCAAATACGCAGTATTTT. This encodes CSARGRGDPNTQYF.

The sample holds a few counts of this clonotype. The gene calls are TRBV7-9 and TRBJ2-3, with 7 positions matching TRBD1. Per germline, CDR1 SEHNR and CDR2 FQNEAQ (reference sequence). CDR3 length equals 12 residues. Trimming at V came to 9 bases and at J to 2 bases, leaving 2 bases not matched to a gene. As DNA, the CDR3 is TGTGCCAGTGGACAGGACACAGATACGCAGTATTTT. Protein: CASGQDTDTQYF.

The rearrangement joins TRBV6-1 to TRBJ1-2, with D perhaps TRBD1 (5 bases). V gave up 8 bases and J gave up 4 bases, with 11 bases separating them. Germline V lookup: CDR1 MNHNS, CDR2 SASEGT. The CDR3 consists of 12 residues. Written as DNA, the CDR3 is TGTGCCAGCTCGCAGGGACGCTATGGCTACACCTTC. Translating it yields CASSQGRYGYTF.

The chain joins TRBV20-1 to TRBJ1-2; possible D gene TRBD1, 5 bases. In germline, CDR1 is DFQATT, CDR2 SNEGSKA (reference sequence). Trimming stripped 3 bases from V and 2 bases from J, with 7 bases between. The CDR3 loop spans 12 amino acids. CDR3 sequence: CSASGGNYGYTF. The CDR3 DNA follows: TGCAGTGCTAGCGGGGGGAACTATGGCTACACCTTC.

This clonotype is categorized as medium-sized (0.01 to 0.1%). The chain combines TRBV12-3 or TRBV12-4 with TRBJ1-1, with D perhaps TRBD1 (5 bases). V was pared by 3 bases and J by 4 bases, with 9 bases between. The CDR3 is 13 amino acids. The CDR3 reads CASSFFGGTEAFF. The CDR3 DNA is TGTGCCAGCAGTTTCTTTGGGGGCACTGAAGCTTTCTTT.

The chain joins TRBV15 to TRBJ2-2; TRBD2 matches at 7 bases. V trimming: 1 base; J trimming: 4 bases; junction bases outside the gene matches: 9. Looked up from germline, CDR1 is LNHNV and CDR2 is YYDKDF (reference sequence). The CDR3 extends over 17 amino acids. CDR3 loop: CATSRGGSGRATGELFF. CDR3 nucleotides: TGTGCCACCAGCAGAGGAGGGTCAGGGAGGGCCACCGGGGAGCTGTTTTTT.

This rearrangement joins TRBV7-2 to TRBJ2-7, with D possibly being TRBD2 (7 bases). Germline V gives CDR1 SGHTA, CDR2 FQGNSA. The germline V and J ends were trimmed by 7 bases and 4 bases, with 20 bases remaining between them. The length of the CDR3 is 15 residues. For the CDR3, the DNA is TGTGCCAGCAACCTAAGGGGGAGTAGCGGGTACGAGCAGTACTTC. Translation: CASNLRGSSGYEQYF.

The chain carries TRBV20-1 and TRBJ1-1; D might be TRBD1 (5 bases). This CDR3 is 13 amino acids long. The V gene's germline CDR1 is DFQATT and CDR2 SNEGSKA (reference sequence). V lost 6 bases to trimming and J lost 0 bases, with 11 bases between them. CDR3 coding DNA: TGCAGTGCAGCTGGACACCTGAACACTGAAGCTTTCTTT. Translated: CSAAGHLNTEAFF.

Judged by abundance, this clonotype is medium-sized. The CDR3 region is CASSLRWGMNTEAFF. The CDR3, as DNA: TGTGCCAGCAGTCTCCGGTGGGGGATGAACACTGAAGCTTTCTTT. This sequence joins TRBV12-3 or TRBV12-4 and TRBJ1-1, with D possibly TRBD1 on 5 matching bases. V gave up 5 bases and J gave up 0 bases, with 13 bases separating them. The CDR3 consists of 15 residues.

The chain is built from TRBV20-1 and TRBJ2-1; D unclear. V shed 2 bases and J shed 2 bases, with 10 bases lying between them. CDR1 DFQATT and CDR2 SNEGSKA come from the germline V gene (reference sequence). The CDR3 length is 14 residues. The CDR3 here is CSARQASPYNEQFF. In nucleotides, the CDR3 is TGCAGTGCTAGACAGGCCAGCCCCTACAATGAGCAGTTCTTC.

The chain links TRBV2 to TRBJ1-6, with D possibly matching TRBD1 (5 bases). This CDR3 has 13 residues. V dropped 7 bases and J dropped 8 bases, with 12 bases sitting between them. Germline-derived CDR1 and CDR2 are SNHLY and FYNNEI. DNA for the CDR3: TGTGCCAGCAAGATGGGACGTGATTCACCCCTCCACTTT. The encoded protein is CASKMGRDSPLHF.

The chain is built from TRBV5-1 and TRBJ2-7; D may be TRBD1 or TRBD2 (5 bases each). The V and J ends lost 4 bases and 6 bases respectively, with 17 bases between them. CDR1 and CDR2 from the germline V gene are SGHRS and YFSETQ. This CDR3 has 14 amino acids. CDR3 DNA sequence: TGCGCCAGCAGCCTAATGGCCGGGACGGGCGAGCAGTACTTC. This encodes CASSLMAGTGEQYF.

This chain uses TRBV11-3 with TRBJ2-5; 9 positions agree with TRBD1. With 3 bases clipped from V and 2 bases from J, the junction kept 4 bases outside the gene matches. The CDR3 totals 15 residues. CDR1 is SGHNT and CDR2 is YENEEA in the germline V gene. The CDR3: CASSFTGGRQETQYF. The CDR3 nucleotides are TGTGCCAGCAGCTTTACAGGGGGCCGGCAAGAGACCCAGTACTTC.

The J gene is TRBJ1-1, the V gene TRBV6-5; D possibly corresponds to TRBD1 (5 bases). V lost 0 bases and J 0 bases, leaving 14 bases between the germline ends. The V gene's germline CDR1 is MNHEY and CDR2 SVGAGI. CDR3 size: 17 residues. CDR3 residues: CASSYSPAGSMNTEAFF. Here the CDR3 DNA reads TGTGCCAGCAGTTACTCGCCGGCAGGGAGTATGAACACTGAAGCTTTCTTT.

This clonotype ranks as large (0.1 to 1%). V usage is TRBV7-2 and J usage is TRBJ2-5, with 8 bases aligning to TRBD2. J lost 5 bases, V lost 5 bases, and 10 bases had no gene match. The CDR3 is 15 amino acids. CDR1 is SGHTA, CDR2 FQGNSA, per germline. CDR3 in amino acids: CASSHRGGRFETQYF. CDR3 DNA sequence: TGTGCCAGCAGCCATAGGGGCGGGAGGTTCGAGACCCAGTACTTC. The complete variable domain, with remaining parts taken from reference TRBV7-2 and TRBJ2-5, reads GAGVSQSPSNKVTEKGKDVELRCDPISGHTALYWYRQSLGQGLEFLIYFQGNSAPDKSGLPSDRFSAERTGGSVSTLTIQRTQQEDSAVYLCASSHRGGRFETQYFGPGTRLLVL.

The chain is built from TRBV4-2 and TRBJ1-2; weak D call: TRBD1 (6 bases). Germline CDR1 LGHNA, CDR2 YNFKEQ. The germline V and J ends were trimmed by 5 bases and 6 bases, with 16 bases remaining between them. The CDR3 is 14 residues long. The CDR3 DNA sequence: TGTGCCAGCAGCGTTGGCAGGGGACGTGATGGCTACACCTTC. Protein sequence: CASSVGRGRDGYTF.

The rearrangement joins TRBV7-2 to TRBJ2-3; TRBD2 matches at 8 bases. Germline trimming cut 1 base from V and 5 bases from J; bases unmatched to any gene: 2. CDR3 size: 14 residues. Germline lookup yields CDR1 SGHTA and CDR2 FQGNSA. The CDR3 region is CASSLGLAGDTQYF. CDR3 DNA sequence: TGTGCCAGCAGCTTAGGGCTAGCGGGAGATACGCAGTATTTT. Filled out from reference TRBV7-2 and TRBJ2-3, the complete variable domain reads GAGVSQSPSNKVTEKGKDVELRCDPISGHTALYWYRQSLGQGLEFLIYFQGNSAPDKSGLPSDRFSAERTGGSVSTLTIQRTQQEDSAVYLCASSLGLAGDTQYFGPGTRLTVL.

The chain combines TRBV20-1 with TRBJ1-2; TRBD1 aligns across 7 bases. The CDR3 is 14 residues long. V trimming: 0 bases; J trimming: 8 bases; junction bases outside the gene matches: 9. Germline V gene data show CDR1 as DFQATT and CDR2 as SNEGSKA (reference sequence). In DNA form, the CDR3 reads TGCAGTGCTAGAGATCGTTTCAGGGGGGGCGGCTACACCTTC. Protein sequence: CSARDRFRGGGYTF.

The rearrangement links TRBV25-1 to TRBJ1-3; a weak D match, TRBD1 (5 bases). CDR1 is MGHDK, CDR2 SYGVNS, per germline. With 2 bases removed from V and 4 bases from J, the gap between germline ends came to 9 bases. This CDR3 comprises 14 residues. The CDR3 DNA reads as TGTGCCAGCAGTGAACAGGGATGGGGAAACACCATATATTTT. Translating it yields CASSEQGWGNTIYF.

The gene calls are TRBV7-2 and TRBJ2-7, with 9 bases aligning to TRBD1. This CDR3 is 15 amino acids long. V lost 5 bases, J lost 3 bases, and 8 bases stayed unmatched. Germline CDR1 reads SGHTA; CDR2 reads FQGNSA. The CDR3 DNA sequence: TGTGCCAGCAGCGCCTCCGGGACAGGGATCTACGAGCAGTACTTC. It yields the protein CASSASGTGIYEQYF.